The present entry profiles one T cell receptor beta chain with its context. The entry originates in a study of blood T cell repertoires in COVID-19. Only in-frame clones appear in the TCRdb table, and some are missing; sequencing was by immunoSEQ multiplex PCR. The sample consists of 200,000 to 250,000 clones, around 90% of them appearing once. The CDR3 contains 15 residues. Looked up from germline, CDR1 is LGHDT and CDR2 is YNNKEL (reference sequence). With V trimmed by 3 bases and J by 7 bases, 6 bases remained unmatched. The chain employs TRBV3-1 (or the pseudogene TRBV3-2) and TRBJ1-3, with 10 nucleotides matching TRBD1. Material for sequencing was peripheral blood. This sequence originates from a man aged 55 to 69 with COVID-19, enrolled during active disease. The CDR3 reads CASSQTTGGWNTIYF. The CDR3 nucleotides read TGTGCCAGCAGCCAGACGACAGGGGGCTGGAACACCATATATTTT.